Listed here are 25 T cell receptor beta chains from one sample, sequenced in a study of graft-versus-host responses after intestinal transplantation. No cognate antigen is known for these TCRs. Using immunoSEQ multiplex PCR, the repertoire was profiled, and TCRdb retains in-frame clones only, with some absent. The sample has just over 95,000 clones; around 90% are singletons. This specimen was unstimulated CD4+ T cells sorted from spleen or lymph node cells, taken before intestinal transplant. These receptors all come from a human donor who received an intestinal transplant.

V is TRBV7-9 and J is TRBJ1-5; 8 positions match TRBD1. The CDR3 contains 17 residues. Germline values: CDR1 SEHNR, CDR2 FQNEAQ (reference sequence). Losses at the gene ends were 5 bases for V and 4 bases for J; bases not matched to a gene: 13. The DNA for the CDR3 is TGTGCCAGCAGCCCCAGCCCCCGGACAGGGACGAATCAGCCCCAGCATTTT. Amino acids: CASSPSPRTGTNQPQHF.

This rearrangement joins TRBV27 to TRBJ1-1; D remains ambiguous. CDR3 length: 15 residues. The V end was cut by 4 bases, the J end by 1 base, with 13 bases between. Germline V gene data show CDR1 as MNHEY and CDR2 as SMNVEV (reference sequence). The CDR3 bases are TGTGCCAGCAGTTCCCTGTCGTCGGGGAACACTGAAGCTTTCTTT. Translation gives CASSSLSSGNTEAFF.

V and J are TRBV6-5 and TRBJ2-4; D is possibly TRBD2 (5 bases). Trimming removed 5 bases from V and 4 bases from J, with 9 bases in between. Germline loops: CDR1 MNHEY, CDR2 SVGAGI. CDR3 length: 13 residues. CDR3 residues: CASSSPGKNIQYF. CDR3 nucleotide sequence: TGTGCCAGCAGTAGTCCGGGGAAAAACATTCAGTACTTC.

This chain links TRBV15 with TRBJ1-1; D may be TRBD1 (5 bases). The CDR3 covers 15 residues. V was clipped by 4 bases and J by 6 bases, with 18 bases between them. The germline V gene has CDR1 LNHNV and CDR2 YYDKDF (reference sequence). Here the CDR3 DNA reads TGTGCCACCAGCACAGATCGGGGGTCTCGCGCTGAAGCTTTCTTT. It codes for CATSTDRGSRAEAFF.

The chain carries TRBV6-5 and TRBJ1-2; 8 bases agree with TRBD1. The junction had 7 bases not matched to a gene; V was cut back by 0 bases and J by 7 bases. The CDR3 contains 15 residues. CDR1 and CDR2 (germline): MNHEY, SVGAGI. The CDR3 DNA reads as TGTGCCAGCAGTTACTCAACCAGGGGGCTATCTGGCTACACCTTC. The encoded protein is CASSYSTRGLSGYTF.

The chain employs TRBV5-1 and TRBJ1-5, with D possibly TRBD1 on 6 matching bases. V lost 0 bases, J lost 4 bases, and 11 bases lay in between. Germline loops: CDR1 SGHRS, CDR2 YFSETQ. The CDR3 loop spans 15 amino acids. The CDR3 region has the DNA TGCGCCAGCAGCTTGGATACAGGGAGAAATCAGCCCCAGCATTTT. It is translated as CASSLDTGRNQPQHF. The variable domain in full, with the rest retrieved from reference TRBV5-1 and TRBJ1-5, is KAGVTQTPRYLIKTRGQQVTLSCSPISGHRSVSWYQQTPGQGLQFLFEYFSETQRNKGNFPGRFSGRQFSNSRSEMNVSTLELGDSALYLCASSLDTGRNQPQHFGDGTRLSIL.

The chain employs TRBV5-4 and TRBJ2-1; D perhaps matches TRBD2 (7 bases). This CDR3 spans 14 amino acids. Germline-derived CDR1 and CDR2 are SGHNT and YYREEE (reference sequence). V was shortened by 7 bases and J by 5 bases, with 16 bases between the two germline ends. The CDR3 nucleotides are TGTGCCAGCGGGAGGACTAGGGGGAACAATGAGCAGTTCTTC. The encoded protein is CASGRTRGNNEQFF.

This chain connects TRBV7-6 to TRBJ2-1; 9 positions match TRBD2. The germline V gene encodes CDR1 SGHVS and CDR2 FNYEAQ. This CDR3 spans 16 amino acids. V dropped 3 bases and J dropped 3; count of bases not matched to a gene: 6. CDR3 coding DNA: TGTGCCAGCAGCTTGCGACTAGCGGTAAACTACAATGAGCAGTTCTTC. It codes for CASSLRLAVNYNEQFF.

CDR3 amino acids: CSDWSPSSYNEQFF. The CDR3 DNA follows: TGCAGCGACTGGTCTCCTAGCTCCTACAATGAGCAGTTCTTC. This chain uses TRBV29-1 with TRBJ2-1, with no clear D. CDR1 and CDR2 (germline): SQVTM, ANQGSEA. V dropped 7 bases and J dropped 0 bases, with 13 bases sitting between them. The CDR3 loop spans 14 amino acids.

The rearrangement uses TRBV5-1 and TRBJ2-7; possibly TRBD2 for D (6 bases). This CDR3 is 14 amino acids long. V was clipped by 3 bases and J by 1 base, with 11 bases between them. Germline-derived CDR1 and CDR2 are SGHRS and YFSETQ. CDR3 bases: TGCGCCAGCAGCTCGGGACTGCCTTCCTACGAGCAGTACTTC. The encoded protein is CASSSGLPSYEQYF.

The chain carries TRBV7-2 and TRBJ1-3; no clear D gene. With 0 bases removed from V and 0 bases from J, the gap between germline ends came to 9 bases. The CDR3 runs to 16 residues. Germline V lookup: CDR1 SGHTA, CDR2 FQGNSA. DNA for the CDR3: TGTGCCAGCAGCTTAGCCCCCCAGTCCTCTGGAAACACCATATATTTT. Protein sequence: CASSLAPQSSGNTIYF.

This chain connects TRBV5-4 to TRBJ2-3; the D gene is possibly TRBD2 (7 bases). Trimming removed 4 bases from V and 4 bases from J, with 13 bases in between. Germline lookup yields CDR1 SGHNT and CDR2 YYREEE (reference sequence). The length of the CDR3 is 14 residues. CDR3 DNA: TGTGCCAGCAGCGAAGGGGGGGGAGCAGATACGCAGTATTTT. As protein: CASSEGGGADTQYF.

The chain employs TRBV7-9 and TRBJ1-2; 7 nucleotides match TRBD1. Germline loops: CDR1 SEHNR, CDR2 FQNEAQ (reference sequence). The length of the CDR3 is 17 residues. V lost 5 bases to trimming and J lost 8 bases; unmatched junction nucleotides: 20. CDR3 residues: CASSQPKDREEMGGYTF. CDR3 bases: TGTGCCAGCAGCCAACCGAAAGACAGGGAGGAGATGGGAGGCTACACCTTC. Drawing the rest from reference TRBV7-9 and TRBJ1-2, the complete variable domain is DTGVSQNPRHKITKRGQNVTFRCDPISEHNRLYWYRQTLGQGPEFLTYFQNEAQLEKSRLLSDRFSAERPKGSFSTLEIQRTEQGDSAMYLCASSQPKDREEMGGYTFGSGTRLTVV.

The chain uses TRBV10-3 and TRBJ1-5; 8 nucleotides agree with TRBD1. V lost 5 bases and J lost 2; bases outside the gene matches: 5. The CDR3 is 15 residues long. CDR1 is ENHRY and CDR2 is SYGVKD in the germline V gene. The CDR3 nucleotides read TGTGCCATCAGTACCGACAGGGGAGGCAATCAGCCCCAGCATTTT. This gives the protein CAISTDRGGNQPQHF.

V usage is TRBV7-9 and J usage is TRBJ2-6; D not resolved. With 0 bases removed from V and 0 bases from J, the gap between germline ends came to 12 bases. Germline V gene sequence: CDR1 SEHNR, CDR2 FQNEAQ (reference sequence). CDR3 size: 18 residues. This chain's CDR3 is CASSLAVAPNSGANVLTF. The CDR3 coding sequence is TGTGCCAGCAGCTTAGCAGTAGCCCCTAACTCTGGGGCCAACGTCCTGACTTTC.

The V and J genes are TRBV6-6 and TRBJ2-7; D uncertain. With 6 bases removed from V and 0 bases from J, the gap between germline ends came to 18 bases. The CDR3 spans 16 residues. CDR1 is MNHNY and CDR2 is SVGAGI in the germline V gene (reference sequence). The chain's CDR3 is CASSPLPGYSSYEQYF. CDR3 nucleotides: TGTGCCAGCAGCCCCCTCCCTGGTTATAGCTCCTACGAGCAGTACTTC.

This chain connects TRBV9 to TRBJ2-2, with D maybe TRBD1 (6 bases). V was clipped by 0 bases and J by 0 bases, with 9 bases between them. The germline V gene encodes CDR1 SGDLS and CDR2 YYNGEE. CDR3 length: 16 residues. CDR3 sequence reads: CASSVVWGPNTGELFF. Written as DNA, the CDR3 is TGTGCCAGCAGCGTAGTATGGGGGCCGAACACCGGGGAGCTGTTTTTT. Drawing the rest from reference TRBV9 and TRBJ2-2, the complete variable domain is DSGVTQTPKHLITATGQRVTLRCSPRSGDLSVYWYQQSLDQGLQFLIQYYNGEERAKGNILERFSAQQFPDLHSELNLSSLELGDSALYFCASSVVWGPNTGELFFGEGSRLTVL.

This rearrangement joins TRBV5-6 to TRBJ2-7, with 7 bases matching TRBD1. Germline V gene lookup returns CDR1 SGHDT and CDR2 YYEEEE. This CDR3 has 16 residues. The V gene end was trimmed by 1 base and the J gene end by 1 base; junction bases not matched to a gene: 8. The CDR3 coding sequence is TGTGCCAGCAGCTTGACCTTTGACAGGGCATCCTACGAGCAGTACTTC. Translated, it gives CASSLTFDRASYEQYF.

CDR3 nucleotide sequence: TGTGCCAGCAGCTTAATTAGCGGGGGGGCAGGTGAGCAGTTCTTC. It specifies CASSLISGGAGEQFF. The chain joins TRBV7-9 to TRBJ2-1; 11 nucleotides agree with TRBD2. The trim removed 2 bases at V and 9 bases at J, leaving 6 bases unmatched. The germline CDR1 and CDR2 sequences are SEHNR and FQNEAQ (reference sequence). The CDR3 covers 15 residues.

This CDR3 reads CASSTGQGGPYGYTF. CDR3 DNA sequence: TGTGCCAGTAGTACCGGCCAGGGGGGCCCCTATGGCTACACCTTC. The genes are TRBV19 and TRBJ1-2, with TRBD1 identical over 7 bases. Germline V gene sequence: CDR1 LNHDA, CDR2 SQIVND (reference sequence). After removal of 4 bases from V and 4 bases from J, the junction contained 9 bases not matched to a gene. The CDR3 runs to 15 residues.

The chain combines TRBV6-5 with TRBJ2-5, with 10 bases identical to TRBD1. The CDR3 loop spans 15 amino acids. The germline V gene encodes CDR1 MNHEY and CDR2 SVGAGI. The ends lost 4 bases at V and 5 bases at J; junction bases unmatched: 7. The CDR3 loop is CASSSPGQGSETQYF. DNA of the CDR3: TGTGCCAGCAGTTCACCGGGACAGGGGAGCGAGACCCAGTACTTC.

The chain carries TRBV6-1 and TRBJ2-1, with 8 bases identical to TRBD2. Losses at the gene ends were 7 bases for V and 1 base for J; bases not matched to a gene: 6. CDR1 is MNHNS and CDR2 is SASEGT in the germline V gene. The CDR3 is 15 residues long. CDR3 loop: CASTFVAGSYNEQFF. CDR3 DNA: TGTGCCAGCACCTTCGTAGCGGGGTCCTACAATGAGCAGTTCTTC.

The chain uses TRBV7-3 and TRBJ1-6; a possible D gene is TRBD1 (5 bases). Germline V gene sequence: CDR1 SGHTA, CDR2 FQGTGA. Trimming left V 8 bases short and J 10 bases short, with 15 bases between. The CDR3 extends over 13 amino acids. The CDR3 DNA is TGTGCCAGCGGTTCCGGCGGGACGTCACCCCTCCACTTT. It translates to CASGSGGTSPLHF.

The J gene is TRBJ2-3, the V gene TRBV7-9, with D possibly TRBD1 on 6 matching bases. With 5 bases removed from V and 2 bases from J, the gap between germline ends came to 17 bases. The germline V gene has CDR1 SEHNR and CDR2 FQNEAQ (reference sequence). The CDR3 contains 16 residues. The CDR3 DNA reads TGTGCCAGCAGCCTAGGGTCAGGGGCGGTCACAGATACGCAGTATTTT. Translating it yields CASSLGSGAVTDTQYF.

This clone was found once. Here the CDR3 reads CASSLVGTGLNNEQFF. The CDR3 DNA reads TGCGCCAGCAGCTTGGTTGGGACAGGGTTGAACAATGAGCAGTTCTTC. The gene calls are TRBV5-1 and TRBJ2-1; TRBD1 matches 9 bases. The CDR3 is 16 amino acids. Germline CDR1 and CDR2: SGHRS and YFSETQ. V was clipped by 0 bases and J by 5 bases; unmatched bases: 6.